This T cell receptor (beta chain) was profiled in a study of cytomegalovirus exposure and HLA in healthy donors. Findings and limits, study-wide: Among TCR sequences, most were rare, though some public TCRs appeared in many donors. A few V segments could not be told apart, such as TRBV6-2 and TRBV6-3, and were left out.

The germline V gene encodes CDR1 SNHLY and CDR2 FYNNEI. The CDR3 is 17 amino acids. V shed 6 bases, J shed 1 base, and the junction held 7 bases outside the gene matches. Details on this clone: Its specificity is unknown.

The PCR contained 60 Vbeta and 13 Jbeta primers. In the original processing: Unique TCR beta chains numbered around 75 million in a later analysis, with roughly 10 million shared. The protocol was immunoSEQ multiplex PCR, while the TCRdb copy is restricted to in-frame clones and leaves out a portion. Clone size and the V and J calls come from that table; the DNA yielded D and trimming. The table lists about 130,000 clones, about 76% of them singletons. The chain couples TRBV2 to TRBJ2-6; 9 positions match TRBD1. This sequence originates from a man aged 35 to 55 in good health and CMV-seropositive. The sequenced sample was PBMCs. The CDR3 spells CASRPGQGISGANVLTF. Written as DNA, the CDR3 is TGTGCCAGCAGACCGGGACAGGGTATATCTGGGGCCAACGTCCTGACTTTC.